This passage covers 8 T cell receptor beta chains from one sample sequenced in a study of post-analysis software for immune sequencing data. Whole-study results and caveats: Patients had higher frequencies than controls of about five TRBV segments, including TRBV5-6, TRBV5-1 and TRBV20-1.

No antigen is known for these receptors. Each TCR beta cDNA library carried unique molecular identifiers. TCRdb reprocessed the PCR reads with MiXCR, giving one entry per CDR3 protein. The sample has about 540,000 distinct CDR3 sequences, approximately 31% seen once. Sequencing used blood. These receptors came from a girl aged 2-17 years with multiple sclerosis.

This clonotype was detected a few times. The chain recombines TRBV6-6 with TRBJ1-2; 9 bases match TRBD1. Germline V gene data show CDR1 as MNHNY and CDR2 as SVGAGI (reference sequence). V was pared by 5 bases and J by 0 bases, with 4 bases of the junction left unmatched. CDR3 size: 15 residues. This CDR3 is CASSGTGRPNYGYTF. The DNA of the CDR3 is TGTGCCAGCAGTGGGACAGGGAGGCCTAACTATGGCTACACCTTC.

The chain recombines TRBV5-1 with TRBJ2-7; D unresolved. V lost 3 bases and J 0 bases, leaving 13 bases between the germline ends. There are 15 residues in the CDR3. Germline-derived CDR1 and CDR2 are SGHRS and YFSETQ. This chain's CDR3 is CASSYRMTDSYEQYF. The CDR3 nucleotides read TGCGCCAGCAGCTATAGAATGACGGACTCCTACGAGCAGTACTTC.

This clonotype was observed at least ten times. The chain has TRBV25-1 and TRBJ2-5; TRBD1 might be the D (6 bases). V lost 1 base and J lost 1, with 10 bases in between. CDR3 length equals 15 residues. CDR1 and CDR2 from the germline V gene are MGHDK and SYGVNS. The CDR3 DNA reads TGTGCCAGCAGTGAATCCACAGGGACCCAAGAGACCCAGTACTTC. Residues: CASSESTGTQETQYF.

The chain has TRBV19 and TRBJ2-5; no definite D call. This CDR3 comprises 14 residues. V lost 1 base, J lost 2 bases, and 8 bases lay in between. Germline CDR1 reads LNHDA; CDR2 reads SQIVND (reference sequence). CDR3 protein: CASSIADYQETQYF. The DNA of the CDR3 is TGTGCCAGTAGTATAGCGGATTATCAAGAGACCCAGTACTTC.

This clonotype was counted a few times. The chain couples TRBV5-1 to TRBJ2-1; 8 bases are a match to TRBD1. J was trimmed by 1 base and V by 0 bases; bases with no gene match: 3. There are 16 residues in the CDR3. Germline CDR1 is SGHRS and CDR2 is YFSETQ. The CDR3 sequence is CASSLGTGGSYNEQFF. The CDR3 nucleotides read TGCGCCAGCAGCTTGGGTACAGGGGGGTCCTACAATGAGCAGTTCTTC.

The V and J genes are TRBV5-1 and TRBJ2-5; 7 nucleotides match TRBD2. The ends lost 1 base at V and 1 base at J; junction bases unmatched: 10. The CDR3 covers 17 residues. The V gene's germline CDR1 is SGHRS and CDR2 YFSETQ. CDR3 sequence (DNA): TGCGCCAGCAGCTTGAAGGGCGGCGGGGGAGGCCAAGAGACCCAGTACTTC. Translation gives CASSLKGGGGGQETQYF.

A few counts support this clonotype. The V gene is TRBV4-1, the J gene TRBJ2-3, with 13 bases that match TRBD2. The CDR3 has 18 amino acids. With 1 base clipped from V and 6 bases from J, the junction kept 10 bases outside the gene matches. Germline CDR1 and CDR2: MGHRA and YSYEKL. CDR3 loop: CASSQGTSGGPPGDTQYF. In DNA, the CDR3 is TGCGCCAGCAGCCAAGGGACTAGCGGGGGCCCACCTGGGGATACGCAGTATTTT.

This clonotype was seen a handful of times. The chain recombines TRBV20-1 with TRBJ2-3; 10 bases are a match to TRBD2. The CDR3 runs to 16 residues. Germline V lookup: CDR1 DFQATT, CDR2 SNEGSKA (reference sequence). After removal of 5 bases from V and 2 bases from J, the junction contained 10 bases not matched to a gene. CDR3 nucleotides: TGCAGTGCTCCGCCTTGGACTAGCGGTTACACAGATACGCAGTATTTT. Protein: CSAPPWTSGYTDTQYF.